This entry is about one T cell receptor (beta chain). In the study's own analysis: It was from reference gene primer amplification that nucleated cell counts were estimated. The table came from immunoSEQ multiplex PCR; TCRdb's copy has only in-frame clones and leaves some out. V, J and clone size are taken as reported in that table, and D and trimming were inferred from the DNA itself. The sample has 150,000 or so clones; roughly 78% are singletons. The data were taken from a study of blood T cell repertoires in COVID-19. Study background: COVID-19 samples collected from the United States, Italy and Spain covered acute and convalescent phases.

The sequenced sample consisted of peripheral blood. The sequence came from a human donor with acute or convalescent COVID-19. The donor label of this sample is uncertain.

CDR3 protein: CASSSTRVLREQYF. The DNA for the CDR3 is TGTGCCAGCAGCTCCACCAGGGTATTACGCGAGCAGTACTTC. This chain uses TRBV7-2 with TRBJ2-7; the D gene is possibly TRBD1 (5 bases). Germline CDR1 is SGHTA and CDR2 is FQGNSA. V lost 4 bases and J 6 bases, leaving 16 bases between the germline ends. There are 14 residues in the CDR3.